Listed here are 11 T cell receptor beta chains from one sample, sequenced in a study of shared clonotypes between healthy human individuals. Sequencing used immunoSEQ multiplex PCR; TCRdb keeps in-frame clones, though not all of them. The sample includes about 490,000 clones, over 65% of them seen just once. The sequencing input was PBMCs. The origin of the receptors is a woman between 35 and 50 years old in good health. Some clones in this sample may be carry-over from other donors' samples.

The gene calls are TRBV30 and TRBJ1-1; tentative D call: TRBD1 (5 bases). Germline CDR1 is GTSNPN and CDR2 is SVGIG (reference sequence). The CDR3 is made up of 13 amino acids. V gave up 2 bases and J gave up 5 bases, with 12 bases separating them. The CDR3 loop reads CAWSMTQGTEAFF. The DNA for the CDR3 is TGTGCCTGGAGTATGACCCAGGGAACTGAAGCTTTCTTT.

The chain has TRBV7-9 and TRBJ2-1, with 7 bases lining up with TRBD2. Germline loops: CDR1 SEHNR, CDR2 FQNEAQ (reference sequence). The V gene end was trimmed by 3 bases and the J gene end by 3 bases; junction bases not matched to a gene: 2. The CDR3 has 14 amino acids. Here the CDR3 reads CASSFTSVYNEQFF. CDR3 coding DNA: TGTGCCAGCAGCTTTACTAGCGTCTACAATGAGCAGTTCTTC.

This chain uses TRBV7-3 with TRBJ1-1, with TRBD1 matching over 8 bases. V shed 5 bases, J shed 7 bases, and the junction held 9 bases outside the gene matches. This CDR3 contains 14 residues. The V gene's germline CDR1 is SGHTA and CDR2 FQGTGA. DNA for the CDR3: TGTGCCAGCAGCCAGGGGGCAGGATTAAATGAAGCTTTCTTT. The encoded protein is CASSQGAGLNEAFF.

The V call is TRBV19, the J call TRBJ1-2; no clear D gene. CDR3 length: 13 amino acids. Deletions cut 5 bases from V and 0 bases from J, with 7 bases between. CDR1 is LNHDA and CDR2 is SQIVND in the germline V gene (reference sequence). The DNA of the CDR3 is TGTGCCAGTAGTTTCAGTGCTAACTATGGCTACACCTTC. It codes for CASSFSANYGYTF.

This clone appeared a single time. The chain uses TRBV11-3 and TRBJ2-4; 9 bases map to TRBD1. Trimming removed 7 bases from V and 0 bases from J; junction bases left unmatched: 19. The CDR3 is 20 amino acids. The germline V gene encodes CDR1 SGHNT and CDR2 YENEEA. The chain's CDR3 is CASTQRNRTGDILAKNIQYF. CDR3 in DNA: TGTGCCAGCACCCAAAGAAATCGGACAGGGGATATACTAGCCAAAAACATTCAGTACTTC.

Comments on this clone: A much larger clone differs from this one at a single base, so this may be a read error. J is TRBJ1-2 and V is TRBV5-4; maybe TRBD1 (6 bases). The CDR3 has 13 amino acids. The germline V gene encodes CDR1 SGHNT and CDR2 YYREEE (reference sequence). In DNA, the CDR3 is TGTGCCAACAGCTTGGACAGATGGGCTGGCTACACCTTC. Its protein is CANSLDRWAGYTF.

Details on this clone: A much larger clone differs from this one at a single base, so this may be a read error. The chain uses TRBV19 and TRBJ2-6; maybe TRBD1 (6 bases). V was pared by 9 bases and J by 2 bases, with 17 bases between. Germline V gives CDR1 LNHDA, CDR2 SQIVND (reference sequence). This CDR3 has 16 residues. CDR3 bases: TGTGCCAGGAGTCGCGAACAGGGTACTGGGGCCAACGTCCTGACTTTC. Translating gives CARSREQGTGANVLTF.

This clone was counted many times. This chain links TRBV5-6 with TRBJ2-2; 7 bases agree with TRBD1. Germline V gives CDR1 SGHDT, CDR2 YYEEEE. Trimming cost V 3 bases and J 7 bases; bases outside gene matches: 9. There are 15 residues in the CDR3. This CDR3 is CASSSPDRADGELFF. The CDR3 DNA sequence: TGTGCCAGCAGCTCTCCCGACAGGGCGGACGGGGAGCTGTTTTTT.

V usage is TRBV5-6 and J usage is TRBJ2-7, with TRBD1 matching 8 bases. The CDR3 runs 14 residues. The V and J ends lost 0 bases and 6 bases, in that order; junction bases with no gene match: 5. Germline CDR1 reads SGHDT; CDR2 reads YYEEEE. The CDR3 sequence: CASSLGQGAVEQYF. DNA of the CDR3: TGTGCCAGCAGCTTGGGGCAGGGGGCGGTCGAGCAGTACTTC.

The chain is built from TRBV28 and TRBJ2-1; the D gene is possibly TRBD2 (5 bases). Germline CDR1 and CDR2: MDHEN and SYDVKM. This CDR3 comprises 15 residues. Trimming removed 7 bases from V and 0 bases from J, with 13 bases in between. The CDR3 DNA reads as TGTGCCAGCATTCAGGACTGGAGCTCCTACAATGAGCAGTTCTTC. Its translation: CASIQDWSSYNEQFF.

This chain connects TRBV7-3 to TRBJ1-1; tentatively, D is TRBD1 (6 bases). Germline CDR1 reads SGHTA; CDR2 reads FQGTGA. The CDR3 length is 15 residues. With 5 bases removed from V and 4 bases from J, the gap between germline ends came to 17 bases. The DNA for the CDR3 is TGTGCCAGCAGCGAACAGGGTGGTCTGACCACTGAAGCTTTCTTT. Amino acids: CASSEQGGLTTEAFF.